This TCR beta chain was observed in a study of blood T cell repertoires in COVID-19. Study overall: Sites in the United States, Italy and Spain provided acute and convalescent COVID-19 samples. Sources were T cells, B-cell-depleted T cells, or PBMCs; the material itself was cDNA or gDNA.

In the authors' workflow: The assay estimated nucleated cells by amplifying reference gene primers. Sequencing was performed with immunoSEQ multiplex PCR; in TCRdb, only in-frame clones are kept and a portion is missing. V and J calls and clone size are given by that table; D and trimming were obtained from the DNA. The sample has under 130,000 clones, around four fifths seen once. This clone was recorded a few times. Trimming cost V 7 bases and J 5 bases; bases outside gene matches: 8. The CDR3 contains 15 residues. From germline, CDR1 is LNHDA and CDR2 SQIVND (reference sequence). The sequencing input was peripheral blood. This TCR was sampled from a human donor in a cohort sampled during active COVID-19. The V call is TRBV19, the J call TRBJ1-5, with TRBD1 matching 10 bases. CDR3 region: CASKSDRGTYQPQHF. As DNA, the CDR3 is TGTGCCAGTAAATCGGACAGGGGGACTTATCAGCCCCAGCATTTT.